These T cell receptor beta chains were read from a single sample in a study of blood T cell dynamics during melanoma immunotherapy. Sequencing was performed with immunoSEQ multiplex PCR; in TCRdb, only in-frame clones are kept and a portion is missing. The sample yields about 12,000 clones, roughly 84% seen once. The specimen was blood, collected from a patient treated with checkpoint blockade. Every receptor here comes from a human donor with melanoma. The CDR3 runs from the conserved cysteine through the conserved F or W. A D gene is named only where the DNA matches it firmly.

v_call d_call cdr3_length cdr3_aa
TRBV6-1 NA 12 CASKGDRDTQYF
TRBV6-1 NA 15 CASSEALGGRYGYTF
TRBV19 NA 15 CASRRQANAPDTQYF
TRBV30 NA 14 CAWSVGFMNTEAFF
TRBV5-1 TRBD1 14 CASSTGQGAHEQYF
TRBV29-1 TRBD1 13 CSVVVGGNGELFF
TRBV28 TRBD1 14 CASRGQGSTYEQYF
TRBV28 NA 15 CASSGMGPEGDGYTF
TRBV5-1 NA 14 CASSFGRMSYEQYF
TRBV28 NA 14 CASSLLGSIDTQYF
TRBV2 NA 14 CASSVAGGRQPQHF
TRBV14 NA 16 CASSPRTVVSTDTQYF
TRBV5-1 TRBD1 13 CASSSTGGYEQYF
TRBV15 NA 13 CATSRPFTGELFF
TRBV29-1 TRBD1 12 CSTNRGSNEQFF
TRBV7-6 TRBD1 14 CASSPTGLDTEAFF
TRBV5-1 NA 14 CASSRASAQYGYTF
TRBV19 TRBD1 15 CASSIGTGTSAGYTF
TRBV19 NA 14 CASSLASNGESAFF
TRBV19 TRBD1 14 CATGQGAWGTEAFF
TRBV5-5 NA 17 CASSLLDPASSNQPQHF
TRBV7-8 TRBD1 18 CASSVLDRGRTSISPQYF
TRBV9 NA 14 CASSVGHRPGTQYF
TRBV5-8 TRBD2 16 CASSRTSGVAQETQYF
TRBV5-1 NA 17 CASSLALAGTSTDTQYF
TRBV5-1 NA 16 CASSLVYQGQDYGYTF
TRBV5-4 TRBD2 15 CASSARGVLSGEQYF
TRBV28 NA 12 CASSLGNTEAFF